This entry lists 9 T cell receptor beta chains sequenced from one sample in a study of blood T cells in healthy people across ages. The second PCR ran about 6 to 11 cycles with a sample-barcoded 5' primer and J-beta primers. TCRdb independently ran MiXCR on the 5' RACE reads; one entry per CDR3 protein. The repertoire includes about 570,000 distinct CDR3 sequences, 25% to 30% of them detected once, and around a sixth sits in the top ten. Sequenced: blood. The origin of the receptors is a woman aged 70-85 years in good health.

This clonotype has only a few counts. CDR3 coding DNA: TGCGCCAGCAGCTACTCCGGGACTAGCGAAGAGACCCAGTACTTC. Residues: CASSYSGTSEETQYF. The rearrangement uses TRBV5-1 and TRBJ2-1; 10 nucleotides align to TRBD2. The closer fit of TRBJ2-5 to the DNA end suggests the J call may be wrong. Germline V lookup: CDR1 SGHRS, CDR2 YFSETQ. CDR3 length equals 15 residues.

This chain connects TRBV9 to TRBJ2-5, with D tentatively TRBD1 or TRBD2 (6 bases each). The closer fit of TRBJ2-1 to the DNA end suggests the J call may be wrong. Germline values: CDR1 SGDLS, CDR2 YYNGEE. The CDR3 consists of 15 residues. CDR3 residues: CASSVAPWGASEQFF. In nucleotides, the CDR3 is TGTGCCAGCAGCGTAGCCCCGTGGGGGGCCAGTGAGCAGTTCTTC.

The chain uses TRBV7-2 and TRBJ1-5, with 10 bases lining up with TRBD1. In germline, CDR1 is SGHTA, CDR2 FQGNSA. This CDR3 has 16 residues. The V and J ends lost 2 bases and 7 bases, in that order; junction bases with no gene match: 8. DNA for the CDR3: TGTGCCAGCAGCTTACACGCGGACAGGGGGAAGCAGCCCCAGCATTTT. Translation gives CASSLHADRGKQPQHF.

This clonotype showed up just a few times. The rearrangement links TRBV7-2 to TRBJ1-5, with 8 bases fitting TRBD1. The V gene's germline CDR1 is SGHTA and CDR2 FQGNSA. V lost 5 bases, J lost 7 bases, and 4 bases stayed unmatched. This CDR3 is built from 13 residues. The CDR3 DNA reads TGTGCCAGCAGCCAGGGGGCTCGGCAGCCCCAGCATTTT. Translated, it gives CASSQGARQPQHF.

This clonotype was counted between two and nine times. V and J are TRBV6-1 and TRBJ2-5; TRBD2 matches 10 bases. The CDR3 length is 14 residues. Trimming took 8 bases from V and 0 from J; bases not matched to a gene: 3. Germline V gene sequence: CDR1 MNHNS, CDR2 SASEGT. CDR3 sequence (DNA): TGTGCCAGCGAGGGACTAGCGTACCAAGAGACCCAGTACTTC. Protein product: CASEGLAYQETQYF.

The sample holds a few counts of this clonotype. The rearrangement uses TRBV7-9 and TRBJ1-5; maybe TRBD1 (6 bases). This CDR3 is built from 13 residues. Between the trimmed V and J ends, which lost 5 bases and 8 bases, there was a span of 13 bases. Per germline, CDR1 SEHNR and CDR2 FQNEAQ (reference sequence). CDR3 nucleotides: TGTGCCAGCAGCATTACAGGGTTGAAGCCCCAGCATTTT. As protein: CASSITGLKPQHF. The variable domain in full, completed from reference TRBV7-9 and TRBJ1-5, reads DTGVSQNPRHKITKRGQNVTFRCDPISEHNRLYWYRQTLGQGPEFLTYFQNEAQLEKSRLLSDRFSAERPKGSFSTLEIQRTEQGDSAMYLCASSITGLKPQHFGDGTRLSIL.

The chain carries TRBV7-9 and TRBJ1-2, with D possibly matching TRBD1 (5 bases). Germline assignment: CDR1 SEHNR and CDR2 FQNEAQ (reference sequence). The CDR3 has 16 amino acids. Trimming took off 1 base at V and 0 bases at J, with 12 bases between the two ends. The CDR3 protein is CASSLEWGPANYGYTF. The CDR3 coding sequence is TGTGCCAGCAGCTTAGAATGGGGCCCAGCTAACTATGGCTACACCTTC.

The table lists this clonotype with many counts. The chain carries TRBV7-2 and TRBJ2-1; D is undetermined. Trimming stripped 4 bases from V and 5 bases from J, with 3 bases between. This CDR3 is 11 amino acids long. Germline V CDR1 and CDR2: SGHTA, FQGNSA. The CDR3, as DNA: TGTGCCAGCAGCTCAGACAATGAGCAGTTCTTC. Amino acid sequence: CASSSDNEQFF.

The V and J genes are TRBV7-9 and TRBJ1-2; no definite D call. Deletions cut 1 base from V and 3 bases from J, with 9 bases between. The CDR3 is 14 residues long. From germline, CDR1 is SEHNR and CDR2 FQNEAQ (reference sequence). CDR3 nucleotides: TGTGCCAGCAGCTTAGACGACGGATACTATGGCTACACCTTC. It specifies CASSLDDGYYGYTF. The complete variable domain, with remaining parts taken from reference TRBV7-9 and TRBJ1-2, reads DTGVSQNPRHKITKRGQNVTFRCDPISEHNRLYWYRQTLGQGPEFLTYFQNEAQLEKSRLLSDRFSAERPKGSFSTLEIQRTEQGDSAMYLCASSLDDGYYGYTFGSGTRLTVV.